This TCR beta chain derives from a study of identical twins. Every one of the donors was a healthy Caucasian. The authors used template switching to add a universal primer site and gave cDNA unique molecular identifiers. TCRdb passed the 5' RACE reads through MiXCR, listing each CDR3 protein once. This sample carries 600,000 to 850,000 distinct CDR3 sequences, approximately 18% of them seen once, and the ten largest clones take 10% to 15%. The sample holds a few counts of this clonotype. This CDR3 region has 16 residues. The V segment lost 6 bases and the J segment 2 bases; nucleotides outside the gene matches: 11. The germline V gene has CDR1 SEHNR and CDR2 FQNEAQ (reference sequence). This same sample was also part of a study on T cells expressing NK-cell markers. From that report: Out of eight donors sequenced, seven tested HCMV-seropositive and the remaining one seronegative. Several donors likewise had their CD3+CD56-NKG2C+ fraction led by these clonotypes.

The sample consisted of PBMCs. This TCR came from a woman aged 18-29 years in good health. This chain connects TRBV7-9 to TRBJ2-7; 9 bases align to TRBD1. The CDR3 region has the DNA TGTGCCAGCAGTAGAGCCCCGGGACAGGGTCCCTACGAGCAGTACTTC. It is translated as CASSRAPGQGPYEQYF.